A selection of T cell receptor beta chains follows, all from one sample in a study of beta chain features in type 1 diabetes. Here immunoSEQ multiplex PCR was the method, and the copy in TCRdb shows in-frame clones only, minus some. The repertoire holds about 350,000 clones, with about 19% as singletons. The sample consisted of naive CD4+ T cells from blood. These receptors all come from a woman between 18 and 30 years old in good health. Each CDR3 is given with its conserved first and last residue. The order of the fields is CDR3 protein, V gene.

CASSLAGQGGWDEQFF	TRBV5-1
CASSFQGTDTQYF	TRBV7-2
CASSSDISETQYF	TRBV6-5
CASSYDRGSTDTQYF	TRBV6-5
CASSPRQGVETQYF	TRBV11-2
CASKDGRGNVLGQYF	TRBV7-2
CASSLGIAAYEQYF	TRBV5-1
CAINGRELNEQFF	TRBV10-3
CASSQEDRALYGYTF	TRBV4-2
CASSPTGTFSSGQYF	TRBV5-5